This passage covers 18 T cell receptor beta chains from one sample sequenced in a study of blood T cells in healthy people across ages. Together with a sample-barcoded 5' primer, a J-beta primer mix was included in a second PCR lasting about 7 to 12 cycles. MiXCR, applied by TCRdb to the 5' RACE reads, yields one record per CDR3 protein. The table lists 650,000 to 1,000,000 distinct CDR3 sequences, under 40% of them singletons. Sequencing was done on a sample of blood. These receptors originate from a man aged 18 to 29 in good health.

About this clonotype: The junction does not match germline at one end; this may be a read error. The chain employs TRBV2 and TRBJ2-4; D is possibly TRBD1 or TRBD2 (5 bases each). The CDR3 has 15 residues. Germline-derived CDR1 and CDR2 are SNHLY and FYNNEI. This CDR3 is CASSPFRDPGDEQDF. The DNA for the CDR3 is TGTGCCAGCAGCCCCTTCCGGGACCCCGGGGACGAGCAGGACTTC.

This clonotype was counted between two and nine times. The genes are TRBV7-3 and TRBJ2-7; 8 nucleotides match TRBD1. J was trimmed by 5 bases and V by 3 bases; bases with no gene match: 9. Germline values: CDR1 SGHTA, CDR2 FQGTGA. This CDR3 is 15 amino acids long. CDR3 amino acids: CASSLDRVQAHEQYF. The CDR3 region has the DNA TGTGCCAGCAGCTTGGACAGGGTCCAAGCCCACGAGCAGTACTTC.

The CDR3 loop is CASSPRTIPPGTEAFF. CDR3 sequence (DNA): TGCGCCAGCAGCCCCCGGACGATTCCACCGGGCACTGAAGCTTTCTTT. This chain uses TRBV4-3 with TRBJ1-1; D gene unclear. The V gene's germline CDR1 is LGHNA and CDR2 YSLEER. The CDR3 totals 16 residues. V dropped 4 bases and J dropped 4 bases, with 19 bases sitting between them.

In this sample, this clonotype turned up a few times. The chain has TRBV7-6 and TRBJ2-5, with D possibly matching TRBD1 (6 bases). The germline V and J ends were trimmed by 2 bases and 11 bases, with 18 bases remaining between them. CDR1 and CDR2 (germline): SGHVS, FNYEAQ. This CDR3 is built from 14 residues. This CDR3 is CASSLQGNTREQYF. CDR3 coding DNA: TGTGCCAGCAGCTTACAGGGGAACACCAGGGAGCAGTACTTC.

This clonotype was detected ten times or more. The rearrangement uses TRBV4-3 and TRBJ2-1; 7 bases match TRBD2. With 1 base clipped from V and 10 bases from J, the junction kept 10 bases outside the gene matches. Germline loops: CDR1 LGHNA, CDR2 YSLEER. The CDR3 has 15 residues. The CDR3 reads CASSQGGAGDEEQFF. CDR3 DNA: TGCGCCAGCAGCCAAGGAGGGGCGGGGGACGAGGAGCAGTTCTTC.

Notes on this clonotype: At one end the junction does not follow the germline gene, possibly because of a read error. V usage is TRBV28 and J usage is TRBJ1-2, with 7 positions matching TRBD1. The CDR3 is 13 residues long. Germline V gene lookup returns CDR1 MDHEN and CDR2 SYDVKM. CDR3 loop: CASSSGQSSGHTF. For the CDR3, the DNA is TGTGCCAGCAGTTCGGGACAGTCAAGTGGCCACACCTTC.

As for this clonotype: At one boundary the junction diverges from the germline segment, which might be a read error. The chain joins TRBV25-1 to TRBJ2-1; possible D gene TRBD1, 5 bases. The CDR3 runs 16 residues. CDR1 MGHDK and CDR2 SYGVNS come from the germline V gene. The CDR3 DNA is TGTGCCGGCAGTGCCACCAGGGTCAATGGCCACAATGAGCAGTTCTTC. Its protein product is CAGSATRVNGHNEQFF.

This clonotype has at least ten counts. V usage is TRBV6-2 or TRBV6-3 and J usage is TRBJ1-2; no firm D call. With 2 bases removed from V and 4 bases from J, the gap between germline ends came to 35 bases. This CDR3 is 22 amino acids long. Germline V gene lookup returns CDR1 MNHEY and CDR2 SVGEGT. The CDR3 sequence is CASSYDPSNGLLLLHRGYGYTF. The DNA of the CDR3 is TGTGCCAGCAGTTACGACCCATCCAACGGACTGCTGCTCCTCCACCGGGGCTATGGCTACACCTTC.

In its sample, this clonotype was seen a few times. The chain has TRBV9 and TRBJ1-5, with D tentatively TRBD1 (5 bases). The V and J ends lost 0 bases and 5 bases respectively, with 9 bases between them. The germline gives CDR1 SGDLS, CDR2 YYNGEE. CDR3 length equals 14 residues. The CDR3 DNA reads TGTGCCAGCAGCGTAGATGGGGCCGATCAGCCCCAGCATTTT. Its protein is CASSVDGADQPQHF.

This clonotype was seen a few times. The chain is built from TRBV12-3 or TRBV12-4 and TRBJ2-4; 12 bases map to TRBD1. V lost 5 bases to trimming and J lost 0 bases; unmatched junction nucleotides: 5. The CDR3 length is 17 residues. The CDR3 nucleotides read TGTGCCAGCAGTCCAGGGACAGGGGGCAGAGCCAAAAACATTCAGTACTTC. This codes for CASSPGTGGRAKNIQYF.

This chain uses TRBV20-1 with TRBJ1-4; 8 bases fit TRBD1. Germline V CDR1 and CDR2: DFQATT, SNEGSKA (reference sequence). J gave up 9 bases and V 5 bases, and 11 bases lay outside the gene matches. The CDR3 covers 14 residues. CDR3 residues: CSAQDRQGNQKLFF. CDR3 in DNA: TGCAGTGCTCAGGACCGACAGGGGAACCAAAAACTGTTTTTT.

The table lists this clonotype with a few counts. The chain uses TRBV5-1 and TRBJ2-3, with unresolved D. Germline V gene lookup returns CDR1 SGHRS and CDR2 YFSETQ. With 0 bases removed from V and 2 bases from J, the gap between germline ends came to 16 bases. The CDR3 length is 17 residues. The CDR3 DNA follows: TGCGCCAGCAGCTTGGGACGGATGAGTACGGACACAGATACGCAGTATTTT. As protein: CASSLGRMSTDTDTQYF. The full variable domain, in which reference TRBV5-1 and TRBJ2-3 provide the parts outside the CDR3, is KAGVTQTPRYLIKTRGQQVTLSCSPISGHRSVSWYQQTPGQGLQFLFEYFSETQRNKGNFPGRFSGRQFSNSRSEMNVSTLELGDSALYLCASSLGRMSTDTDTQYFGPGTRLTVL.

This clonotype was picked up a small number of times. The CDR3 DNA reads TGCGCCAGCAGCCCGGGACCAGGAGGAAATCAGCCCCAGCATTTT. The encoded protein is CASSPGPGGNQPQHF. V usage is TRBV5-1 and J usage is TRBJ1-5, with a weak D call TRBD1 (5 bases). Germline V gene sequence: CDR1 SGHRS, CDR2 YFSETQ. V lost 4 bases, J lost 4 bases, and 15 bases lay in between. CDR3 length: 15 amino acids.

Remarks on this clonotype: A clone one base away is much larger, so this may be a read error. The rearrangement uses TRBV12-3 or TRBV12-4 and TRBJ2-3; 7 nucleotides line up with TRBD2. This CDR3 spans 13 amino acids. CDR3 in DNA: TGTGCCAGCAGTCGGGGGGAAACAGATACGAAGTATTTT. Translation: CASSRGETDTKYF.

This clonotype was seen only a few times. The V call is TRBV5-1, the J call TRBJ2-3, with D maybe TRBD1 (6 bases). V was cut by 4 bases and J by 0 bases, with 15 bases left in between. The germline V gene encodes CDR1 SGHRS and CDR2 YFSETQ. The CDR3 totals 16 residues. CDR3 region: CASSPKQGPSTDTQYF. CDR3 sequence (DNA): TGCGCCAGCAGCCCCAAACAGGGTCCGAGCACAGATACGCAGTATTTT. Using reference TRBV5-1 and TRBJ2-3 for the parts outside the CDR3, the full variable domain is KAGVTQTPRYLIKTRGQQVTLSCSPISGHRSVSWYQQTPGQGLQFLFEYFSETQRNKGNFPGRFSGRQFSNSRSEMNVSTLELGDSALYLCASSPKQGPSTDTQYFGPGTRLTVL.

V gene TRBV20-1 combines with J gene TRBJ2-2, with D perhaps matching TRBD2 (7 bases). The CDR3 extends over 15 amino acids. V was pared by 1 base and J by 1 base, with 10 bases between. The germline gives CDR1 DFQATT, CDR2 SNEGSKA (reference sequence). CDR3 sequence (DNA): TGCAGTGCTAGAGCGGGGGGCGTGAACACCGGGGAGCTGTTTTTT. Amino acid sequence: CSARAGGVNTGELFF.

This clonotype was seen only a few times. DNA of the CDR3: TGCGCCAGCAGCTTTTCCCCTGGGGCCAACGTCCTGACTTTC. Protein product: CASSFSPGANVLTF. The chain couples TRBV5-1 to TRBJ2-6; D gene uncertain. V shed 2 bases and J shed 2 bases, with 5 bases lying between them. Germline V CDR1 and CDR2: SGHRS, YFSETQ. CDR3 length: 14 residues.

This clonotype turned up a few times. The chain's CDR3 is CAISARDRHRRDGYTF. CDR3 DNA: TGTGCCATCAGTGCACGGGACAGGCACCGAAGGGATGGCTACACCTTC. The chain recombines TRBV10-3 with TRBJ1-2, with TRBD1 matching 8 bases. The germline V gene has CDR1 ENHRY and CDR2 SYGVKD. The length of the CDR3 is 16 residues. J gave up 6 bases and V 4 bases, and 13 bases lay outside the gene matches.